This TCR beta chain stems from a study of patients and donors after allogeneic stem cell transplantation. MiXCR, run by TCRdb on the RT-PCR reads, gives a single entry per CDR3 protein. The sample has over 350,000 distinct CDR3 sequences; roughly 17% are singletons. Germline V gene data show CDR1 as LGHNA and CDR2 as YNFKEQ. Trimming pared 4 bases from V and 3 bases from J, leaving 9 bases between. The CDR3 totals 14 residues. This clonotype was observed a handful of times. The sample taken for sequencing was blood, either unsorted or a sorted T cell fraction (not recorded which). The clonotype originates from a human donor who was either an allogeneic HSCT recipient or a stem cell or donor lymphocyte infusion donor (not recorded which). It is not recorded whose cells these are; they may come from a transplant donor. This chain links TRBV4-2 with TRBJ2-2; a weak D match, TRBD2 (5 bases). CDR3 region: CASSREFDTGELFF. DNA for the CDR3: TGTGCCAGCAGCCGGGAGTTCGACACCGGGGAGCTGTTTTTT.